The sequence of this T cell receptor (beta chain) was determined in a study of shared clonotypes between healthy human individuals. Sequencing used immunoSEQ multiplex PCR; TCRdb keeps in-frame clones, though not all of them. The sample has 450,000 to 500,000 clones, around 78% seen once. This clone was counted once. V lost 6 bases and J lost 3; bases outside the gene matches: 8. From germline, CDR1 is MNHEY and CDR2 SMNVEV (reference sequence). This CDR3 region has 15 residues. The sequenced material came from PBMCs. The chain recombines TRBV27 with TRBJ2-7, with 10 bases identical to TRBD2. The source of this sequence is a woman aged 40 to 50 in good health. Some clones in this sample may be carry-over from other donors' samples. DNA of the CDR3: TGTGCCAGCAGACCTCTAGCGGGAGTTTTCTACGAGCAGTACTTC. Encoded protein: CASRPLAGVFYEQYF.